This T cell receptor beta chain originates from a study of blood T cell repertoires in COVID-19. In the study overall: Both acute and convalescent COVID-19 samples were obtained from the United States, Italy and Spain. Sources were T cells, B-cell-depleted T cells, or PBMCs; the material itself was cDNA or gDNA.

In germline, CDR1 is SQVTM, CDR2 ANQGSEA. V gave up 5 bases and J gave up 6 bases; unmatched junction bases: 4. The CDR3 is made up of 11 amino acids. As originally analysed: From reference gene primer amplification, estimates of nucleated cell counts were derived. Using immunoSEQ multiplex PCR, the repertoire was profiled, and TCRdb retains in-frame clones only, with some absent. V and J calls and clone size are copied from that table; D and trimming were computed from the DNA. The repertoire has 200,000 to 250,000 clones, about 78% of them found once; the top ten carry around 5.4%. This sequence was found in a woman between 65 and 79 years old with acute or convalescent COVID-19. V is TRBV29-1 and J is TRBJ2-7, with TRBD1 matching 7 bases. Input material: peripheral blood. CDR3 nucleotides: TGCAGCGTTCAAACAGGGGCCGAGCAGTACTTC. Amino acids: CSVQTGAEQYF.